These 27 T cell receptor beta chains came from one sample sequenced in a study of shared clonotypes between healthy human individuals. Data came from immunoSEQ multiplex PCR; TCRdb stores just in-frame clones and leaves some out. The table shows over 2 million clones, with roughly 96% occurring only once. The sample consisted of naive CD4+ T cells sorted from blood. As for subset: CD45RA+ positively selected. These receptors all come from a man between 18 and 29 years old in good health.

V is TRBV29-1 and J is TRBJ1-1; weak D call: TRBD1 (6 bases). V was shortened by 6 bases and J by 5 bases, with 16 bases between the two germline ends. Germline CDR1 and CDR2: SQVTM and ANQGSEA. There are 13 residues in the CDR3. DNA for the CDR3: TGCAGCGTGAAAGGGGGGGCTGTAACTGAAGCTTTCTTT. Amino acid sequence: CSVKGGAVTEAFF.

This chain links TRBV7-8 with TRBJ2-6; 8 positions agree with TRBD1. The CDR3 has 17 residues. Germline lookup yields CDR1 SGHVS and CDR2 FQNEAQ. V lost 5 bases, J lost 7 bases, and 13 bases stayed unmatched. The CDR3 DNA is TGTGCCAGCAGCCCTACCCCGGGACAGGTTACCGCCAACGTCCTGACTTTC. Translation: CASSPTPGQVTANVLTF. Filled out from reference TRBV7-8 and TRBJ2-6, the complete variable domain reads GAGVSQSPRYKVAKRGQDVALRCDPISGHVSLFWYQQALGQGPEFLTYFQNEAQLDKSGLPSDRFFAERPEGSVSTLKIQRTQQEDSAVYLCASSPTPGQVTANVLTFGAGSRLTVL.

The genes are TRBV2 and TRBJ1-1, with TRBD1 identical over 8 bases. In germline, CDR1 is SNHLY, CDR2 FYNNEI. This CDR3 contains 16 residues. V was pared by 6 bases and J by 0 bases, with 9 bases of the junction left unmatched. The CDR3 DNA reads TGTGCCAGCAGCAACCGACAGGGGAAGGTGAACACTGAAGCTTTCTTT. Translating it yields CASSNRQGKVNTEAFF.

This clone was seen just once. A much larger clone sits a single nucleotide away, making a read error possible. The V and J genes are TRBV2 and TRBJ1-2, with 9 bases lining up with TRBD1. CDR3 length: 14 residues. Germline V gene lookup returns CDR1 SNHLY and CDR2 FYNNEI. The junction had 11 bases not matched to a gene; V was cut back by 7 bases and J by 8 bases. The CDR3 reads CASNESGQGSGYTF. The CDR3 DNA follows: TGTGCCAGCAATGAGTCCGGACAGGGGTCCGGCTACACCTTC. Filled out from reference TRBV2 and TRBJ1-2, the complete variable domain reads EPEVTQTPSHQVTQMGQEVILRCVPISNHLYFYWYRQILGQKVEFLVSFYNNEISEKSEIFDDQFSVERPDGSNFTLKIRSTKLEDSAMYFCASNESGQGSGYTFGSGTRLTVV.

The DNA for the CDR3 is TGTGCCAGCAGTGCCGGGACTAGCTTACACAATGAGCAGTTCTTC. Its translation: CASSAGTSLHNEQFF. This chain joins TRBV6-6 and TRBJ2-1; 9 bases align to TRBD2. Trimming removed 5 bases from V and 5 bases from J; junction bases left unmatched: 7. This CDR3 contains 15 residues. From germline, CDR1 is MNHNY and CDR2 SVGAGI (reference sequence).

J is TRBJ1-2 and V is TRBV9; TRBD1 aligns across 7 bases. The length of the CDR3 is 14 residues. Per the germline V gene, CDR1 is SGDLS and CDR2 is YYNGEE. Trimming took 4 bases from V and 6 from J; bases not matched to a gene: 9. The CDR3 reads CASSSRQGSNGYTF. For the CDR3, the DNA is TGTGCCAGCAGCTCACGACAGGGTTCGAATGGCTACACCTTC. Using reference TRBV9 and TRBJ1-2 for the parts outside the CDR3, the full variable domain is DSGVTQTPKHLITATGQRVTLRCSPRSGDLSVYWYQQSLDQGLQFLIQYYNGEERAKGNILERFSAQQFPDLHSELNLSSLELGDSALYFCASSSRQGSNGYTFGSGTRLTVV.

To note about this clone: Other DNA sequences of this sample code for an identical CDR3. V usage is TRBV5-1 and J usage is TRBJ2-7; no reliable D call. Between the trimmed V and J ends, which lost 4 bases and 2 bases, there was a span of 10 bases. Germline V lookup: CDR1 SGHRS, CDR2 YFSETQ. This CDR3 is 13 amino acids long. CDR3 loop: CASSPSGPYEQYF. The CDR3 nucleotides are TGCGCCAGCAGCCCTTCCGGACCCTACGAGCAGTACTTC.

The CDR3 here is CASSFNGAEAFF. In nucleotides, the CDR3 is TGCGCCAGCAGCTTTAATGGGGCTGAAGCTTTCTTT. This chain links TRBV5-1 with TRBJ1-1; D is undetermined. The CDR3 runs to 12 residues. V was shortened by 2 bases and J by 6 bases, with 8 bases between the two germline ends. Germline V gene data show CDR1 as SGHRS and CDR2 as YFSETQ.

The CDR3 DNA sequence: TGTGCCAGCAGTTCCTGGGACAGGGGCAGGACAGATACGCAGTATTTT. This codes for CASSSWDRGRTDTQYF. The genes are TRBV27 and TRBJ2-3, with 10 bases lining up with TRBD1. The CDR3 spans 16 residues. After removal of 4 bases from V and 3 bases from J, the junction contained 7 bases not matched to a gene. Germline lookup yields CDR1 MNHEY and CDR2 SMNVEV (reference sequence).

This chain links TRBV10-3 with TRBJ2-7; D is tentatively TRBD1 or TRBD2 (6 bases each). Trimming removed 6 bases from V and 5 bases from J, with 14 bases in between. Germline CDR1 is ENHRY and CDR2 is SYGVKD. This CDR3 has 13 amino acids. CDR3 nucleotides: TGTGCCATCAGAGCGGGCAGGGGCGACGAGCAGTACTTC. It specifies CAIRAGRGDEQYF.

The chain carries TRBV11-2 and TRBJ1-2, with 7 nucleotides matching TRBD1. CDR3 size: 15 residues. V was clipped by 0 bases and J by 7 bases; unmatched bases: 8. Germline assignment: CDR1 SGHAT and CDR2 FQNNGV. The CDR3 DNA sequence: TGTGCCAGCAGCTTAGAATTAAGGGGGCCCTTTGGCTACACCTTC. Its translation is CASSLELRGPFGYTF.

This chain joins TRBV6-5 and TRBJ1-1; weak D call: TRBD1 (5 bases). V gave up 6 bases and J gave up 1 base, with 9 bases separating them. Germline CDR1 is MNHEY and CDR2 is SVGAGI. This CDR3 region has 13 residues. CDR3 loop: CASSPGANTEAFF. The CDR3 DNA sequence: TGTGCCAGCAGCCCCGGGGCGAACACTGAAGCTTTCTTT.

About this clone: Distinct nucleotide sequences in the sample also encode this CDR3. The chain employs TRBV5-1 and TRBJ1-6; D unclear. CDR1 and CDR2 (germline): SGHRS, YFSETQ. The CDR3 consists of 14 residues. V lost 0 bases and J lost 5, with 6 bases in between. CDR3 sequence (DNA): TGCGCCAGCAGCTTGGAAGGAAATAATTCACCCCTCCACTTT. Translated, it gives CASSLEGNNSPLHF.

The DNA of the CDR3 is TGTGCCAGCAGCCCCGGGCAGGGGGCGTTTTTAGGGACTGAAGCTTTCTTT. Amino acid sequence: CASSPGQGAFLGTEAFF. V is TRBV7-9 and J is TRBJ1-1, with 8 bases identical to TRBD1. Trimming at V came to 5 bases and at J to 5 bases, leaving 16 bases not matched to a gene. The germline CDR1 and CDR2 sequences are SEHNR and FQNEAQ (reference sequence). The length of the CDR3 is 17 residues. Together with reference TRBV7-9 and TRBJ1-1, the CDR3 gives the full variable domain: DTGVSQNPRHKITKRGQNVTFRCDPISEHNRLYWYRQTLGQGPEFLTYFQNEAQLEKSRLLSDRFSAERPKGSFSTLEIQRTEQGDSAMYLCASSPGQGAFLGTEAFFGQGTRLTVV.

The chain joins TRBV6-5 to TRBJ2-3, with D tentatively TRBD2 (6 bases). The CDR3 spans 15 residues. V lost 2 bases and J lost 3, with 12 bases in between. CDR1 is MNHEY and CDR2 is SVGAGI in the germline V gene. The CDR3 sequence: CASSYGGSGTDTQYF. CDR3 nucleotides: TGTGCCAGCAGTTACGGAGGGAGCGGGACAGATACGCAGTATTTT.

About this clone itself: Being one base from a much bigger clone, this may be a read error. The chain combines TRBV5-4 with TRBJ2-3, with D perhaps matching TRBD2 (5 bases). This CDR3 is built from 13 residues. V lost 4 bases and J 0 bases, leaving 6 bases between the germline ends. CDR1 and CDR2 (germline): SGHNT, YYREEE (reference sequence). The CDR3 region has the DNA TGTGCCAGCAGCCGGGAAAGCACAGATACGCAGTATTTT. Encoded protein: CASSRESTDTQYF.

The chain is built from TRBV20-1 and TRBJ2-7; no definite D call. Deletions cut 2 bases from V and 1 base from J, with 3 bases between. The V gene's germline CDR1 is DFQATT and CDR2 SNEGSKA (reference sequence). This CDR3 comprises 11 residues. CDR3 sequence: CSARHSYEQYF. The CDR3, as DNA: TGCAGTGCTAGACATTCCTACGAGCAGTACTTC.

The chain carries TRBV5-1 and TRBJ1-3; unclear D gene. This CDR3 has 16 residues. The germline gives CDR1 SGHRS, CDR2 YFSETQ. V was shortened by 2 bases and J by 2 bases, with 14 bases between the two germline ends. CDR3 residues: CASSLAQTTAGNTIYF. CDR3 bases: TGCGCCAGCAGCTTAGCGCAAACAACCGCTGGAAACACCATATATTTT.

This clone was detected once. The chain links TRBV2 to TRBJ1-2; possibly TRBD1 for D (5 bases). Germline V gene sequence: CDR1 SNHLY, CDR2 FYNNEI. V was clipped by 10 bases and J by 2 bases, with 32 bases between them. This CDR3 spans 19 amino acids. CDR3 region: CATLKRQFPTDYSNYGYTF. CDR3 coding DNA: TGTGCCACACTAAAGAGACAGTTTCCGACTGATTATTCCAACTATGGCTACACCTTC.

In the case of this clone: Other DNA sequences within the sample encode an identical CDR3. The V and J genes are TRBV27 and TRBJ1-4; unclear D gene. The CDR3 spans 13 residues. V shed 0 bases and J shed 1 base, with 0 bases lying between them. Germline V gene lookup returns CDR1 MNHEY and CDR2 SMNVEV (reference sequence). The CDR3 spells CASSLSTNEKLFF. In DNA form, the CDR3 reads TGTGCCAGCAGTTTATCAACTAATGAAAAACTGTTTTTT.

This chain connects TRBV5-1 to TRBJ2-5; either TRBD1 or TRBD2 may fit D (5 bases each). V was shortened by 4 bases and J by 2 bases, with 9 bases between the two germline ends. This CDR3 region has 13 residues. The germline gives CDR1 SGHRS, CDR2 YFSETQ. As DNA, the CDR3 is TGCGCCAGCAGCGTGGGGGTACAAGAGACCCAGTACTTC. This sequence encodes CASSVGVQETQYF.

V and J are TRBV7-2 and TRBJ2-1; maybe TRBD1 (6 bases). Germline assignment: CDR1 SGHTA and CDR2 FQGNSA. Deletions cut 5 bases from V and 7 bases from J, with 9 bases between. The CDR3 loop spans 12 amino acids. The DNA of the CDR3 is TGTGCCAGCAGCACACAGGGAAATGAGCAGTTCTTC. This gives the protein CASSTQGNEQFF.

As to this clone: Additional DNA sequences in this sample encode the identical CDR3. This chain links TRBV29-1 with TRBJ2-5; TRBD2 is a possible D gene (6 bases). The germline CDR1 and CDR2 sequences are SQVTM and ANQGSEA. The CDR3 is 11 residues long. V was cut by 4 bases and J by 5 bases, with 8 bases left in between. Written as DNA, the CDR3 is TGCAGCGTTGGGGGGGAGGAGACCCAGTACTTC. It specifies CSVGGEETQYF.

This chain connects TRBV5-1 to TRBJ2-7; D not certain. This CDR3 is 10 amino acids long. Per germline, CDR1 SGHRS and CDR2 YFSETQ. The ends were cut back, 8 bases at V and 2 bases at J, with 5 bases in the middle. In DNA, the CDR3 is TGCGCCAGGTTGGCCTACGAGCAGTACTTC. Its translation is CARLAYEQYF.

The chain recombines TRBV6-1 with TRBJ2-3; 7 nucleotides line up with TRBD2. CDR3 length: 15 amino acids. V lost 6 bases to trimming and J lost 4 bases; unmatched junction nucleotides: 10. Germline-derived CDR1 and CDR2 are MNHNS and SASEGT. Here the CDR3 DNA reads TGTGCCAGCAGCGGGGGGAGCGGGATCGCAGATACGCAGTATTTT. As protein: CASSGGSGIADTQYF.

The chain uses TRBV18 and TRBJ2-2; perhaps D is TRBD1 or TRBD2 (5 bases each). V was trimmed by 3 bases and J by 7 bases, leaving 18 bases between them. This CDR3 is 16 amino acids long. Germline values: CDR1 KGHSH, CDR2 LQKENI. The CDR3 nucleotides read TGTGCCAGCTCACCGGGGACCCCCCGGGTCGGCGGGGAGCTGTTTTTT. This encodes CASSPGTPRVGGELFF.

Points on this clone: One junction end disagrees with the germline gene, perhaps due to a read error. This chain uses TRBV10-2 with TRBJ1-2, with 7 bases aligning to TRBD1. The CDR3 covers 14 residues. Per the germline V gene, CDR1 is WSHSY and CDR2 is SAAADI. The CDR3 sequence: CASREPGQPTLSTF. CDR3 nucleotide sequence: TGCGCCAGCAGGGAACCGGGACAGCCCACTCTTTCGACTTTC.